This TCR beta chain was found in a study of blood T cell repertoires in COVID-19. Study at large: Some COVID-19 samples were acute and others convalescent; all came from the United States, Italy and Spain.

Authors' processing steps: It was from reference gene primer amplification that nucleated cell counts were estimated. Libraries were prepared by immunoSEQ multiplex PCR; TCRdb keeps only in-frame clonotypes and omits some of them. The V and J calls and clone size are taken from that table; D and trimming were inferred from the DNA. The profile covers around 110,000 clones, with around nine tenths appearing a single time and 4% to 5% taken by the ten largest. The CDR3 covers 14 residues. V lost 7 bases, J lost 4 bases, and 15 bases lay in between. Germline assignment: CDR1 SGHKS and CDR2 YYEKEE (reference sequence).

The sequence was collected from a middle-aged man with acute or convalescent COVID-19. Sequenced: peripheral blood. The J gene is TRBJ1-5, the V gene TRBV5-5; D perhaps matches TRBD1 (5 bases). The chain's CDR3 is CASSQADLNQPQHF. The CDR3 DNA follows: TGTGCCAGCTCACAGGCAGATTTAAATCAGCCCCAGCATTTT.